This T cell receptor beta chain was retrieved from a study of T-cell reconstitution after alpha-beta-depleted transplantation in children. Study-wide results and limits: In patients about two months after transplant, alpha-beta T cells reportedly arose from several hundred expanded graft clones.

The TCRbeta library was prepared with unique molecular identifiers. Using its own MiXCR run on the PCR reads, TCRdb lists one record per CDR3 protein. Here the sample spans around 450,000 distinct CDR3 sequences, 15% to 20% being singletons. V was clipped by 4 bases and J by 5 bases; unmatched bases: 6. CDR3 length equals 14 residues. Germline lookup yields CDR1 SGHRS and CDR2 YFSETQ. This clonotype has a handful of counts. Its antigen is undetermined. The chain is built from TRBV5-1 and TRBJ2-1; 7 bases line up with TRBD2. The input for sequencing was PBMCs, mostly from graft donor cells, taken 360 days after TCRalphabeta/CD19-depleted stem cell transplant. The clonotype was recovered from a boy younger than two who had a stem cell transplant for Wiskott-Aldrich syndrome, so the T cells may come from the graft donor. The CDR3 sequence is CASSPTSANNEQFF. CDR3 bases: TGCGCCAGCAGCCCCACTAGCGCTAACAATGAGCAGTTCTTC.